This TCR beta chain was sequenced in a study of cytomegalovirus exposure and HLA in healthy donors. Trimming removed 4 bases at V and 5 bases at J, with 15 bases between. Germline CDR1 SGHNT, CDR2 YYREEE (reference sequence). CDR3 length: 15 amino acids. Regarding this clone: What it binds is unknown.

PCR used 60 Vbeta primers and 13 Jbeta primers. Per the study methods: A later analysis counted about 80 million unique TCR beta chains, about 11 million shared. Assay: immunoSEQ multiplex PCR; the TCRdb copy retains only in-frame clones and omits some. Clone size and V and J calls were adopted from that table, with D and trimming inferred from the DNA. Of about 160,000 clones listed, over 65% are singletons. Findings and caveats of the study: The authors confirmed in vitro that three CMV-associated chains were specific for CMV antigens. Information on immune exposure was restricted to one variable (CMV serostatus).

This TCR derives from a woman in her 40s in good health and CMV-seronegative. The sample comprised PBMCs. This chain joins TRBV5-4 and TRBJ2-2; no clear D gene. CDR3 DNA sequence: TGTGCCAGCAGCCCTCCAACTCCTCGGACCGGGGAGCTGTTTTTT. Protein sequence: CASSPPTPRTGELFF. Full variable domain (outside the CDR3, taken from reference TRBV5-4 and TRBJ2-2): ETGVTQSPTHLIKTRGQQVTLRCSSQSGHNTVSWYQQALGQGPQFIFQYYREEENGRGNFPPRFSGLQFPNYSSELNVNALELDDSALYLCASSPPTPRTGELFFGEGSRLTVL.